This T cell receptor beta chain was sequenced in a study of T cells in Graves' hyperthyroidism and ophthalmopathy. General study results and limits: Blood samples included most of the expanded thyroid clonotypes exceeding 0.001.

Germline CDR1 reads SGHRS; CDR2 reads YFSETQ. This CDR3 region has 16 residues. V gave up 2 bases and J gave up 4 bases; unmatched junction bases: 11. On this clonotype itself: What it recognizes is unknown. Possible read error: a much larger clone is one base away.

Stable hyperthyroidism: no ophthalmopathy progression over 18 months of follow-up. RNA transcripts served as the template for amplifying TCR beta CDR3 regions. HTBI primers were the set used in a first-round RT-PCR of the TCR CDR3. TCRdb fed the multiplex PCR reads into MiXCR, producing one record per CDR3 protein. Of under 450,000 distinct CDR3 sequences listed, around 14% are singletons. V gene TRBV5-1 combines with J gene TRBJ2-7; 8 nucleotides match TRBD1. Material: blood. The receptor's source is a woman between 18 and 29 years old with Graves' hyperthyroidism. CDR3 protein: CASSFSQGASPYEQYF. In DNA form, the CDR3 reads TGCGCCAGCAGCTTTTCGCAGGGGGCTTCCCCTTACGAGCAGTACTTC.